These 13 T cell receptor beta chains were all obtained from the same sample, sequenced in a study of T cell responses to AZD1222 COVID-19 vaccine. Measured with immunoSEQ multiplex PCR; TCRdb has only the in-frame clones, and not every one. The sample lists roughly 170,000 clones, around nine tenths occurring once. This specimen was peripheral blood, taken on day 0 of AZD1222 vaccination. The receptors originated from an adult in good health.

V gene TRBV13 combines with J gene TRBJ2-3; 8 positions agree with TRBD1. V lost 10 bases and J lost 3; bases outside the gene matches: 18. This CDR3 is built from 17 residues. CDR1 PRHDT and CDR2 FYEKMQ come from the germline V gene (reference sequence). CDR3 amino acids: CATQSQSGGWRTDTQYF. The DNA for the CDR3 is TGTGCCACCCAGAGTCAGTCAGGGGGCTGGAGGACAGATACGCAGTATTTT.

The chain recombines TRBV27 with TRBJ2-7, with 9 bases that match TRBD1. V was clipped by 3 bases and J by 7 bases; unmatched bases: 13. This CDR3 is built from 16 residues. Per the germline V gene, CDR1 is MNHEY and CDR2 is SMNVEV (reference sequence). The CDR3 is CASSFGGAQGAGEQYF. CDR3 coding DNA: TGTGCCAGCAGTTTTGGGGGGGCACAGGGGGCTGGGGAGCAGTACTTC.

The chain recombines TRBV3-1 (or the pseudogene TRBV3-2) with TRBJ1-2; D call uncertain. Germline V gene data show CDR1 as LGHDT and CDR2 as YNNKEL (reference sequence). This CDR3 spans 15 amino acids. Trimming stripped 1 base from V and 5 bases from J, with 14 bases between. The CDR3 sequence is CASSQVRVPGYGYTF. In nucleotides, the CDR3 is TGTGCCAGCAGCCAAGTCCGTGTGCCGGGTTATGGCTACACCTTC.

V is TRBV7-6 and J is TRBJ2-6; D call uncertain. The V end lost 5 bases, the J end lost 0 bases, and 23 bases lay between the germline ends. This CDR3 comprises 20 residues. Germline V gene sequence: CDR1 SGHVS, CDR2 FNYEAQ. The CDR3 loop reads CASSPNYRASMSSGANVLTF. DNA of the CDR3: TGTGCCAGCAGCCCTAACTATCGGGCATCCATGAGCTCTGGGGCCAACGTCCTGACTTTC.

This chain connects TRBV19 to TRBJ1-3; D is uncertain. This CDR3 is built from 16 residues. Germline CDR1 reads LNHDA; CDR2 reads SQIVND (reference sequence). V was clipped by 1 base and J by 0 bases, with 10 bases between them. The CDR3: CASSIARRDSGNTIYF. The DNA of the CDR3 is TGTGCCAGTAGTATAGCCAGACGGGACTCTGGAAACACCATATATTTT.

This clone occurred once. This sequence joins TRBV9 and TRBJ2-2; no clear D. CDR1 is SGDLS, CDR2 YYNGEE, per germline. The V end was cut by 4 bases, the J end by 8 bases, with 12 bases between. The CDR3 is made up of 13 amino acids. The CDR3 DNA is TGTGCCAGCAGCTTGGGTGGAGTAGGGGAGCTGTTTTTT. Protein sequence: CASSLGGVGELFF.

The genes are TRBV3-1 (or the pseudogene TRBV3-2) and TRBJ2-7; TRBD2 aligns across 14 bases. V was pared by 1 base and J by 4 bases, with 12 bases of the junction left unmatched. Germline values: CDR1 LGHDT, CDR2 YNNKEL (reference sequence). There are 19 residues in the CDR3. The CDR3 DNA is TGTGCCAGCAGCCAAGGGACCCCGGGACTAGCGGGGGATCGATACGAGCAGTACTTC. This encodes CASSQGTPGLAGDRYEQYF.

This clone was observed once. The rearrangement joins TRBV13 to TRBJ1-2; no clear D. The V gene's germline CDR1 is PRHDT and CDR2 FYEKMQ (reference sequence). The CDR3 sequence is 13 residues long. Trimming pared 5 bases from V and 2 bases from J, leaving 9 bases between. CDR3 sequence: CASSLTQNYGYTF. The CDR3 DNA follows: TGTGCCAGCAGCCTCACCCAAAACTATGGCTACACCTTC.

The chain couples TRBV19 to TRBJ1-2, with a weak D call TRBD1 (5 bases). Germline V gives CDR1 LNHDA, CDR2 SQIVND (reference sequence). The CDR3 loop spans 15 amino acids. V lost 1 base and J lost 1, with 10 bases in between. The CDR3 spells CASSIGDVVNYGYTF. The CDR3 DNA reads TGTGCCAGTAGTATAGGGGACGTAGTTAACTATGGCTACACCTTC.

The rearrangement uses TRBV4-2 and TRBJ1-5; perhaps TRBD1 as D (5 bases). CDR3 length equals 15 residues. The germline V gene has CDR1 LGHNA and CDR2 YNFKEQ. V was shortened by 1 base and J by 3 bases, with 10 bases between the two germline ends. As DNA, the CDR3 is TGTGCCAGCAGCCAAGGGGGAGGGGCCAATCAGCCCCAGCATTTT. Amino acids: CASSQGGGANQPQHF.

This chain joins TRBV19 and TRBJ1-2; unclear D gene. The ends were cut back, 6 bases at V and 4 bases at J, with 9 bases in the middle. The CDR3 is 12 amino acids. Per the germline V gene, CDR1 is LNHDA and CDR2 is SQIVND (reference sequence). CDR3 bases: TGTGCCAGTAGCCGGACGGGCTATGGCTACACCTTC. Protein sequence: CASSRTGYGYTF.

CDR3 loop: CASSPQGENYGYTF. For the CDR3, the DNA is TGTGCCAGCAGCCCCCAGGGCGAGAACTATGGCTACACCTTC. The gene calls are TRBV7-9 and TRBJ1-2; a weak D match, TRBD1 (5 bases). Germline assignment: CDR1 SEHNR and CDR2 FQNEAQ (reference sequence). V lost 5 bases and J lost 2, with 12 bases in between. The CDR3 runs 14 residues.

The rearrangement links TRBV21-1 to TRBJ1-6; the table's D call, TRBD1, was not checked against the DNA. TRBV21-1 is an annotated pseudogene. The CDR3 loop spans 20 amino acids. The DNA of the CDR3 is TGTGCCAGCAGCAGAAGGGGATGGTTGGCAGGGCGTCCCTATAATTCACCCCTCCACTTT. Translated: CASSRRGWLAGRPYNSPLHF.